The 19 T cell receptor beta chains given below trace back to one sample, sequenced in a study of blood T cell repertoires in COVID-19. Clones were read by immunoSEQ multiplex PCR, and TCRdb kept only the in-frame ones, dropping some. The table includes fewer than 70,000 clones, around 87% detected once. Sample: peripheral blood. The receptor set was obtained from a man between 60 and 70 years old with active or convalescent COVID-19.

CDR3: CASSGGTDYGYTF. Here the CDR3 DNA reads TGTGCCAGCTCAGGAGGGACAGACTATGGCTACACCTTC. The V gene is TRBV18, the J gene TRBJ1-2, with 7 bases matching TRBD1. This CDR3 comprises 13 residues. The V gene's germline CDR1 is KGHSH and CDR2 LQKENI. The trim removed 5 bases at V and 3 bases at J, leaving 3 bases unmatched.

The V call is TRBV19, the J call TRBJ1-1; D may be TRBD1 (5 bases). The CDR3 runs 13 residues. Deletions cut 6 bases from V and 0 bases from J, with 8 bases between. CDR1 LNHDA and CDR2 SQIVND come from the germline V gene (reference sequence). DNA of the CDR3: TGTGCCAGTAGCCTGACAGTGAACACTGAAGCTTTCTTT. As protein: CASSLTVNTEAFF.

V and J are TRBV5-4 and TRBJ2-7; TRBD2 aligns across 12 bases. J was trimmed by 2 bases and V by 5 bases; bases with no gene match: 8. This CDR3 is 16 amino acids long. The germline V gene has CDR1 SGHNT and CDR2 YYREEE (reference sequence). The CDR3 DNA reads as TGTGCCAGCAGTTCCGGACTAGCGGGATATACCTACGAGCAGTACTTC. Encoded protein: CASSSGLAGYTYEQYF.

V is TRBV27 and J is TRBJ2-1; 8 nucleotides line up with TRBD1. J lost 4 bases, V lost 6 bases, and 8 bases had no gene match. Germline V gene lookup returns CDR1 MNHEY and CDR2 SMNVEV (reference sequence). This CDR3 region has 15 residues. The CDR3 sequence is CASRRTGTSYNEQFF. The CDR3 DNA follows: TGTGCCAGCAGGCGGACAGGGACTTCGTACAATGAGCAGTTCTTC.

The V call is TRBV18, the J call TRBJ2-4, with 11 bases that match TRBD2. Germline V gives CDR1 KGHSH, CDR2 LQKENI. The CDR3 contains 17 residues. The V gene end was trimmed by 3 bases and the J gene end by 3 bases; junction bases not matched to a gene: 7. The CDR3 DNA reads as TGTGCCAGCTCACCGCCTGACGGACTAGCGGGCAAAAACATTCAGTACTTC. This sequence encodes CASSPPDGLAGKNIQYF.

The genes are TRBV6-5 and TRBJ2-1; 8 bases map to TRBD1. The V segment lost 4 bases and the J segment 5 bases; nucleotides outside the gene matches: 7. Germline V lookup: CDR1 MNHEY, CDR2 SVGAGI. This CDR3 has 15 residues. Here the CDR3 DNA reads TGTGCCAGCAGTTCCGGGACAGGATACGACAATGAGCAGTTCTTC. It translates to CASSSGTGYDNEQFF.

The genes are TRBV28 and TRBJ2-1, with D uncertain. CDR3 size: 13 residues. Germline V CDR1 and CDR2: MDHEN, SYDVKM. The V gene lost 1 base and the J gene lost 9 bases, with 10 bases spanning the gap. The CDR3 DNA follows: TGTGCCAGCAGTTTATTGGCTAGAGCTGAGCAGTTCTTC. Protein: CASSLLARAEQFF.

V gene TRBV3-1 (or the pseudogene TRBV3-2) combines with J gene TRBJ2-7; 9 positions agree with TRBD1. With 4 bases clipped from V and 0 bases from J, the junction kept 22 bases outside the gene matches. The germline gives CDR1 LGHDT, CDR2 YNNKEL (reference sequence). This CDR3 contains 21 residues. CDR3 in amino acids: CASSRSAGQGGFTSSSYEQYF. The CDR3 DNA is TGTGCCAGCAGCCGATCTGCGGGACAGGGAGGGTTTACATCGAGCTCCTACGAGCAGTACTTC.

This chain joins TRBV7-6 and TRBJ2-3, with TRBD2 identical over 9 bases. There are 17 residues in the CDR3. The germline gives CDR1 SGHVS, CDR2 FNYEAQ. The trim removed 1 base at V and 1 base at J, leaving 6 bases unmatched. The CDR3 reads CASSLGASGTGTDTQYF. CDR3 nucleotides: TGTGCCAGCAGCTTAGGGGCTAGCGGGACGGGCACAGATACGCAGTATTTT.

J is TRBJ1-1 and V is TRBV10-2; 9 bases map to TRBD1. Germline CDR1 reads WSHSY; CDR2 reads SAAADI. V dropped 5 bases and J dropped 4; count of bases not matched to a gene: 5. The CDR3 is made up of 14 amino acids. The CDR3 spells CASSPGTGFTEAFF. As DNA, the CDR3 is TGCGCCAGCAGTCCGGGGACAGGGTTCACTGAAGCTTTCTTT.

There are a few counts of this clone. This chain connects TRBV5-1 to TRBJ1-1; TRBD1 is a possible D gene (6 bases). V shed 5 bases and J shed 1 base, with 9 bases lying between them. From germline, CDR1 is SGHRS and CDR2 YFSETQ. The CDR3 extends over 13 amino acids. CDR3: CASSSTGNTEAFF. In nucleotides, the CDR3 is TGCGCCAGCAGTTCGACAGGGAACACTGAAGCTTTCTTT.

The chain links TRBV19 to TRBJ1-6; weak D call: TRBD1 (5 bases). Trimming removed 7 bases at V and 7 bases at J, with 8 bases between. The CDR3 has 12 residues. Germline V gives CDR1 LNHDA, CDR2 SQIVND (reference sequence). CDR3 residues: CASMEGNSPLHF. The CDR3 nucleotides are TGTGCCAGTATGGAGGGGAATTCACCCCTCCACTTT.

This chain connects TRBV6-1 to TRBJ2-7; D is possibly TRBD2 (6 bases). V was pared by 3 bases and J by 2 bases, with 8 bases between. The CDR3 totals 13 residues. Germline CDR1 is MNHNS and CDR2 is SASEGT. CDR3 DNA: TGTGCCAGCAGTGACCGGGAGCCCTACGAGCAGTACTTC. Translation gives CASSDREPYEQYF.

The genes are TRBV6-5 and TRBJ1-2; possibly TRBD1 for D (6 bases). The CDR3 spans 16 residues. Germline V gives CDR1 MNHEY, CDR2 SVGAGI. Trimming left V 0 bases short and J 8 bases short, with 19 bases between. DNA for the CDR3: TGTGCCAGCAGTTACTCGGGGCAGAACAGGGAAAACGGCTACACCTTC. It specifies CASSYSGQNRENGYTF.

The chain links TRBV6-5 to TRBJ1-1; tentatively, D is TRBD1 (6 bases). CDR1 and CDR2 from the germline V gene are MNHEY and SVGAGI. This CDR3 spans 13 amino acids. The V and J ends lost 6 bases and 0 bases respectively, with 8 bases between them. CDR3 loop: CASRGHLNTEAFF. In nucleotides, the CDR3 is TGTGCCAGCAGGGGACATTTGAACACTGAAGCTTTCTTT.

The chain is built from TRBV11-2 and TRBJ2-5; D is ambiguous. Trimming removed 5 bases from V and 7 bases from J, with 14 bases in between. The CDR3 runs to 13 residues. Germline-derived CDR1 and CDR2 are SGHAT and FQNNGV. CDR3 protein: CASSPNRVGTQYF. Here the CDR3 DNA reads TGTGCCAGCAGCCCTAACCGGGTGGGGACCCAGTACTTC.

This sequence joins TRBV29-1 and TRBJ1-3, with 9 bases that match TRBD1. This CDR3 is built from 13 residues. V shed 4 bases and J 2 bases; nucleotides not matched to a gene: 0. Germline loops: CDR1 SQVTM, CDR2 ANQGSEA. The CDR3 loop is CSVGTGAGNTIYF. The CDR3 DNA is TGCAGCGTTGGGACAGGGGCTGGAAACACCATATATTTT.

Concerning this clone: The sample has other DNA sequences that encode this CDR3 too. The gene calls are TRBV9 and TRBJ2-2, with 7 nucleotides matching TRBD1. V dropped 2 bases and J dropped 1; count of bases not matched to a gene: 2. The CDR3 extends over 15 amino acids. The V gene's germline CDR1 is SGDLS and CDR2 YYNGEE. CDR3 nucleotide sequence: TGTGCCAGCAGCGTCCGGACAGGGAACACCGGGGAGCTGTTTTTT. It yields the protein CASSVRTGNTGELFF.

This clone was seen more than once but under ten times. V and J are TRBV5-6 and TRBJ2-7; 7 nucleotides match TRBD2. The CDR3 loop spans 16 amino acids. Trimming removed 4 bases from V and 5 bases from J; junction bases left unmatched: 15. Germline V gene sequence: CDR1 SGHDT, CDR2 YYEEEE. In DNA form, the CDR3 reads TGTGCCAGCAGCGGGGCGGTCGATCGGGAGGCGGACGAGCAGTACTTC. As protein: CASSGAVDREADEQYF.